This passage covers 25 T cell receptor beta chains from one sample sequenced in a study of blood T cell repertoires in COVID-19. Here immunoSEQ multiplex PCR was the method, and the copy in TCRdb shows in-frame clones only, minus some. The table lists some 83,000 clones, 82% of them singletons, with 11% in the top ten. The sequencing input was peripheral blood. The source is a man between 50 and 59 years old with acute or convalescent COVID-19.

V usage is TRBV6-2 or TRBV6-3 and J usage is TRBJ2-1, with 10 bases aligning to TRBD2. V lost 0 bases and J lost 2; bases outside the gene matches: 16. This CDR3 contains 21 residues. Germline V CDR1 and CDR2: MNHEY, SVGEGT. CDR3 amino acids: CASSYSMVTSGVPKTYNEQFF. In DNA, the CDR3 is TGTGCCAGCAGTTACTCGATGGTTACTAGCGGGGTTCCGAAAACCTACAATGAGCAGTTCTTC.

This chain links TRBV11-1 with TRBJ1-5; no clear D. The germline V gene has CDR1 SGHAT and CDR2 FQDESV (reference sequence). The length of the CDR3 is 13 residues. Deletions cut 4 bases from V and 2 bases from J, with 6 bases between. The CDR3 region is CASSSEGNQPQHF. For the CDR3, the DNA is TGTGCCAGCAGCTCCGAGGGCAATCAGCCCCAGCATTTT.

The CDR3: CASSLPPRYRAKNIQYF. CDR3 nucleotides: TGTGCCAGCAGTCTCCCCCCCCGATACCGGGCCAAAAACATTCAGTACTTC. V usage is TRBV28 and J usage is TRBJ2-4; D is ambiguous. With 5 bases removed from V and 1 base from J, the gap between germline ends came to 18 bases. The germline V gene encodes CDR1 MDHEN and CDR2 SYDVKM. CDR3 length: 17 residues. Drawing the rest from reference TRBV28 and TRBJ2-4, the complete variable domain is DVKVTQSSRYLVKRTGEKVFLECVQDMDHENMFWYRQDPGLGLRLIYFSYDVKMKEKGDIPEGYSVSREKKERFSLILESASTNQTSMYLCASSLPPRYRAKNIQYFGAGTRLSVL.

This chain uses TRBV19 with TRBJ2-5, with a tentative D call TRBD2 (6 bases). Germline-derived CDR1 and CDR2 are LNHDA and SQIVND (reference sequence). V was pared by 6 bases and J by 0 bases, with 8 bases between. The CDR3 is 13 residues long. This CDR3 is CASRRGYQETQYF. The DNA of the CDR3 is TGTGCCAGTAGACGGGGGTACCAAGAGACCCAGTACTTC.

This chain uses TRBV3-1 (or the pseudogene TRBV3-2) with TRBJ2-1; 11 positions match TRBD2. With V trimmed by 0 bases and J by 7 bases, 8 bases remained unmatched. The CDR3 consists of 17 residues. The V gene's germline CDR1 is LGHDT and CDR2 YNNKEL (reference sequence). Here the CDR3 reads CASSQDWASGGSNEQFF. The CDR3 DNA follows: TGTGCCAGCAGCCAAGATTGGGCTAGCGGGGGGTCAAATGAGCAGTTCTTC.

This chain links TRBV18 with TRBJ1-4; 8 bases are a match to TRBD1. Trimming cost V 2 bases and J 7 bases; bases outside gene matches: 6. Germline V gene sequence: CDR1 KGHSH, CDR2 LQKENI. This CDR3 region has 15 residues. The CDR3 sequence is CASSPSGTGGEKLFF. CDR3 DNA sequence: TGTGCCAGCTCACCATCCGGGACAGGCGGTGAAAAACTGTTTTTT.

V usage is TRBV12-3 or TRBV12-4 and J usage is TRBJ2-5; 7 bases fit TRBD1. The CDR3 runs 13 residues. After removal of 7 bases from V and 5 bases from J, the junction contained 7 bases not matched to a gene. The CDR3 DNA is TGTGCCAGCAAACGACAGGGTACGGAGACCCAGTACTTC. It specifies CASKRQGTETQYF.

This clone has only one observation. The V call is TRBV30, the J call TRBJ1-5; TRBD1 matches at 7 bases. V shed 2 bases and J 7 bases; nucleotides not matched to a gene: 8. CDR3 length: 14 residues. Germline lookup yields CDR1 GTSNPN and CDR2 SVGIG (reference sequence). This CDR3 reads CAWSPSTGTQPQHF. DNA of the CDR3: TGTGCCTGGAGTCCCTCGACAGGGACCCAGCCCCAGCATTTT.

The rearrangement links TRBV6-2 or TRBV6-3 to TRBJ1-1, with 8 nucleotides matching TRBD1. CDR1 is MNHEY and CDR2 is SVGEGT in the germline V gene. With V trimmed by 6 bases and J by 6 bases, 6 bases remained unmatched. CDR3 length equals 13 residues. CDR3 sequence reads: CASRYTGGPEAFF. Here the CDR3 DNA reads TGTGCCAGCAGATACACAGGGGGGCCTGAAGCTTTCTTT.

The CDR3: CASSFGRSYNEQFF. As DNA, the CDR3 is TGTGCCAGCAGCTTCGGGAGATCCTACAATGAGCAGTTCTTC. The rearrangement joins TRBV5-4 to TRBJ2-1; D is perhaps TRBD2 (6 bases). Germline V gene lookup returns CDR1 SGHNT and CDR2 YYREEE (reference sequence). Trimming cost V 2 bases and J 1 base, with 7 bases left between them. CDR3 size: 14 residues.

Here the CDR3 reads CASSLFTGIGGANVLTF. The CDR3 DNA sequence: TGTGCCAGCAGCTTGTTTACAGGGATAGGAGGGGCCAACGTCCTGACTTTC. This chain uses TRBV5-4 with TRBJ2-6; weak D call: TRBD1 (6 bases). The length of the CDR3 is 17 residues. V shed 1 base and J shed 4 bases, with 15 bases lying between them. Per the germline V gene, CDR1 is SGHNT and CDR2 is YYREEE (reference sequence).

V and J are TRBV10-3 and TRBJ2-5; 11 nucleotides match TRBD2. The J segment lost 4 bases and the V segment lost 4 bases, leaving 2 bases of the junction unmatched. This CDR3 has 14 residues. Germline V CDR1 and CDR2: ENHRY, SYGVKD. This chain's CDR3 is CAISGGTSGETQYF. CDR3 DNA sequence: TGTGCCATCAGTGGAGGGACTAGCGGAGAGACCCAGTACTTC.

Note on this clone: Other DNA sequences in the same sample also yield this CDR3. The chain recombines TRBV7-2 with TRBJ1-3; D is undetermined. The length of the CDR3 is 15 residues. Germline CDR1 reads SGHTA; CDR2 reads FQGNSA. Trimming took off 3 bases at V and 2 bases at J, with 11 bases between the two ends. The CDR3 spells CASSLRSSPGNTIYF. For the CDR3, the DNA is TGTGCCAGCAGCTTGAGGTCGTCGCCTGGAAACACCATATATTTT.

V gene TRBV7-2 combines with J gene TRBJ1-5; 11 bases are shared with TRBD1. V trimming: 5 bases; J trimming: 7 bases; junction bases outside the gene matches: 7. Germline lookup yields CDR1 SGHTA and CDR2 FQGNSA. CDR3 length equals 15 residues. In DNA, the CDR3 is TGTGCCAGCAGCCGGACAGGGGGCGCGGGGCAGCCCCAGCATTTT. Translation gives CASSRTGGAGQPQHF.

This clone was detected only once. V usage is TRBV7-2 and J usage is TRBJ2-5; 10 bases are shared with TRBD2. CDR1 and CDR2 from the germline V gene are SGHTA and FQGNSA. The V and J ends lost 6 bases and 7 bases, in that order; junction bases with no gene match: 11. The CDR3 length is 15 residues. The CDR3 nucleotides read TGTGCCAGCAGAATAAATAGCGGGGGGACGGGGACCCAGTACTTC. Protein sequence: CASRINSGGTGTQYF.

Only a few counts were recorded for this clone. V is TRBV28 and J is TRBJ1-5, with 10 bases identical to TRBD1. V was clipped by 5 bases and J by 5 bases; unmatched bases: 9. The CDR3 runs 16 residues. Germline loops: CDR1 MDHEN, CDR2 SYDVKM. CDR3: CASSVETGQGHQPQHF. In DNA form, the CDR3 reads TGTGCCAGCAGTGTAGAGACGGGACAGGGGCATCAGCCCCAGCATTTT.

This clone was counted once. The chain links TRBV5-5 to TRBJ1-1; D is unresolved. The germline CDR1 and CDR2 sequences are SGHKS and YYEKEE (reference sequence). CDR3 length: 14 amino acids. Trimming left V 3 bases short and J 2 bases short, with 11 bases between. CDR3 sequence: CASSWPGLNTEAFF. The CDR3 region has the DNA TGTGCCAGCAGCTGGCCAGGATTAAACACTGAAGCTTTCTTT. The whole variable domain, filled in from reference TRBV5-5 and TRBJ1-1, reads DAGVTQSPTHLIKTRGQQVTLRCSPISGHKSVSWYQQVLGQGPQFIFQYYEKEERGRGNFPDRFSARQFPNYSSELNVNALLLGDSALYLCASSWPGLNTEAFFGQGTRLTVV.

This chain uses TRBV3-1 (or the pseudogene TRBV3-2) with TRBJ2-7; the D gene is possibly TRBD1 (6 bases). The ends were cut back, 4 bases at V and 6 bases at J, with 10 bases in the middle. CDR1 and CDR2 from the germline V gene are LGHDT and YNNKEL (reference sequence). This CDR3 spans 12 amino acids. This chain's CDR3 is CASSRTDSEQYF. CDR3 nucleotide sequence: TGTGCCAGCAGCCGGACAGATTCCGAGCAGTACTTC.

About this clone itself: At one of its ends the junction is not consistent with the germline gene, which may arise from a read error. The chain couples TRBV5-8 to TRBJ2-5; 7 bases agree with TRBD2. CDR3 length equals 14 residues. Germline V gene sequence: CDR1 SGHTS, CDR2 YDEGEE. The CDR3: CASSLRGLQGTQYF. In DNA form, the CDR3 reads TGTGCCAGCAGCTTGCGGGGACTACAAGGGACCCAGTACTTC.

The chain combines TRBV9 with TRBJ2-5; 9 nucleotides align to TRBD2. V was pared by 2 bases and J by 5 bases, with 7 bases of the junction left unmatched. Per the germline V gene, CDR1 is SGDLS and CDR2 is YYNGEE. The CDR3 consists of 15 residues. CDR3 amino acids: CASSVPAGGIETQYF. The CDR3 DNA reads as TGTGCCAGCAGCGTTCCAGCGGGGGGCATCGAGACCCAGTACTTC.

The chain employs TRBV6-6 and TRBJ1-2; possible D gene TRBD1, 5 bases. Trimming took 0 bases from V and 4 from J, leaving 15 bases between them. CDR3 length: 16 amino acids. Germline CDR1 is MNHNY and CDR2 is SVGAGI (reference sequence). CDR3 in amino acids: CASSYSPGPGGYGYTF. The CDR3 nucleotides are TGTGCCAGCAGTTACTCCCCAGGACCCGGGGGCTATGGCTACACCTTC.

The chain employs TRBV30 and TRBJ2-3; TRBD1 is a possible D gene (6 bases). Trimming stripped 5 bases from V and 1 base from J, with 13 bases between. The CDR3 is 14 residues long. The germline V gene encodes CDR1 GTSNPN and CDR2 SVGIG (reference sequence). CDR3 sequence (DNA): TGTGCCTGGGACCCAGGGGCTGGCACAGATACGCAGTATTTT. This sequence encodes CAWDPGAGTDTQYF.

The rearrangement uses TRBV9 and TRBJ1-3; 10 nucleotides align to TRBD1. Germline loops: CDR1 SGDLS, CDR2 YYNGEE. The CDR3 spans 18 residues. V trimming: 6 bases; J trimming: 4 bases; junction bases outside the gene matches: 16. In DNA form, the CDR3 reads TGTGCCAGCACCCCGGGACAGGGGCCTCTCCTGGGGGGAAACACCATATATTTT. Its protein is CASTPGQGPLLGGNTIYF.

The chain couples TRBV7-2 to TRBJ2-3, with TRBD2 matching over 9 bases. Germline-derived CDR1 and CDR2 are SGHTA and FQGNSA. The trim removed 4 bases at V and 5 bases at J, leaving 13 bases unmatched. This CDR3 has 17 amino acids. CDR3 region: CASSSLLAGVRGDTQYF. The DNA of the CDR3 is TGTGCCAGCAGCTCTCTTTTAGCGGGGGTACGGGGAGATACGCAGTATTTT.

For the CDR3, the DNA is TGCGCCAGCAGCCCACGGACAGGGGGCTCTGGAAACACCATATATTTT. This sequence encodes CASSPRTGGSGNTIYF. V and J are TRBV5-1 and TRBJ1-3, with TRBD1 matching 10 bases. The CDR3 spans 16 residues. Germline CDR1 SGHRS, CDR2 YFSETQ. V lost 4 bases to trimming and J lost 0 bases; unmatched junction nucleotides: 4.